The 22 T cell receptor beta chains listed next were all sequenced from one sample in a study of CD8+ T cells in alopecia areata. Investigators isolated RNA and reverse transcribed it into cDNA to act as the sequencing template. The table came from immunoSEQ multiplex PCR; TCRdb's copy has only in-frame clones and leaves some out. The sample has more than 95,000 clones, more than 75% seen once. Treatment noted: oral pan-JAK inhibitor, 5-10 mg twice daily. Material: CD8+ T cells sorted from blood, obtained at roughly week 30, from a patient treated with tofacitinib. The receptor set was obtained from a human donor with alopecia areata.

The chain uses TRBV10-2 and TRBJ2-3; 8 nucleotides match TRBD1. With V trimmed by 8 bases and J by 1 base, 5 bases remained unmatched. This CDR3 contains 14 residues. Germline-derived CDR1 and CDR2 are WSHSY and SAAADI. CDR3 sequence reads: CASLEGQGTDTQYF. In DNA form, the CDR3 reads TGCGCCAGCCTTGAGGGACAGGGCACAGATACGCAGTATTTT.

This chain joins TRBV15 and TRBJ2-7, with TRBD1 identical over 7 bases. CDR3 length: 16 residues. Looked up from germline, CDR1 is LNHNV and CDR2 is YYDKDF (reference sequence). V trimming: 1 base; J trimming: 3 bases; junction bases outside the gene matches: 9. CDR3 in DNA: TGTGCCACCAGCAGAGGAGGGGACAGTATAGACTACGAGCAGTACTTC. The encoded protein is CATSRGGDSIDYEQYF.

The table lists this clone with a count of one. At the DNA level, this CDR3 is encoded by other sequences in the same sample as well. The chain uses TRBV9 and TRBJ2-1; D uncertain. Trimming took off 0 bases at V and 4 bases at J, with 2 bases between the two ends. Germline loops: CDR1 SGDLS, CDR2 YYNGEE. The CDR3 consists of 12 residues. This chain's CDR3 is CASSVDYNEQFF. The CDR3 DNA is TGTGCCAGCAGCGTAGATTACAATGAGCAGTTCTTC.

The table lists this clone with a few counts. The chain couples TRBV29-1 to TRBJ2-7; TRBD2 aligns across 7 bases. J lost 2 bases, V lost 5 bases, and 6 bases had no gene match. This CDR3 has 13 residues. Germline CDR1 reads SQVTM; CDR2 reads ANQGSEA. CDR3: CSVSSGDAYEQYF. The CDR3 DNA reads TGCAGCGTTAGCAGCGGGGATGCCTACGAGCAGTACTTC.

The gene calls are TRBV11-2 and TRBJ2-7; 7 bases match TRBD1. Germline lookup yields CDR1 SGHAT and CDR2 FQNNGV. J gave up 1 base and V 5 bases, and 5 bases lay outside the gene matches. CDR3 length: 14 residues. The chain's CDR3 is CASSPDRSSYEQYF. The CDR3, as DNA: TGTGCCAGCAGCCCGGACAGGAGTTCCTACGAGCAGTACTTC.

The chain is built from TRBV7-6 and TRBJ2-1; TRBD1 or TRBD2 may be the D gene (5 bases each). Germline CDR1 reads SGHVS; CDR2 reads FNYEAQ. The CDR3 is 14 residues long. Trimming removed 3 bases from V and 1 base from J, with 7 bases in between. CDR3 sequence: CASSLGESYNEQFF. CDR3 coding DNA: TGTGCCAGCAGCTTGGGGGAGTCCTACAATGAGCAGTTCTTC.

The chain combines TRBV20-1 with TRBJ1-2, with D unclear. The V gene's germline CDR1 is DFQATT and CDR2 SNEGSKA (reference sequence). The CDR3 has 11 residues. The V end lost 4 bases, the J end lost 5 bases, and 8 bases lay between the germline ends. The CDR3, as DNA: TGCAGTGCTAAGGAGAGTTATGGCTACACCTTC. Protein: CSAKESYGYTF.

The V call is TRBV30, the J call TRBJ2-1; D is unclear. V was cut by 0 bases and J by 7 bases, with 13 bases left in between. From germline, CDR1 is GTSNPN and CDR2 SVGIG (reference sequence). The length of the CDR3 is 14 residues. The CDR3 reads CAWSVSAASNEQFF. The CDR3 DNA reads as TGTGCCTGGAGTGTATCCGCGGCTTCTAATGAGCAGTTCTTC.

V is TRBV2 and J is TRBJ2-7; D not resolved. Germline V gene lookup returns CDR1 SNHLY and CDR2 FYNNEI. V gave up 1 base and J gave up 6 bases, with 4 bases separating them. CDR3 length equals 11 residues. The DNA of the CDR3 is TGTGCCAGCAGTGAAGAGAGCGAGCAGTACTTC. It encodes CASSEESEQYF.

This chain connects TRBV27 to TRBJ1-2; 7 nucleotides match TRBD1. Germline CDR1 reads MNHEY; CDR2 reads SMNVEV (reference sequence). This CDR3 is built from 15 residues. The junction had 17 bases not matched to a gene; V was cut back by 8 bases and J by 8 bases. CDR3 region: CASLNTGTERGGYTF. As DNA, the CDR3 is TGTGCCAGCCTTAATACCGGGACAGAAAGGGGCGGCTACACCTTC.

This clone came up a few times. This chain connects TRBV4-1 to TRBJ2-3; D is uncertain. With 6 bases removed from V and 0 bases from J, the gap between germline ends came to 13 bases. CDR3 length: 15 residues. The germline gives CDR1 MGHRA, CDR2 YSYEKL. The chain's CDR3 is CASRPTVRSTDTQYF. For the CDR3, the DNA is TGCGCCAGCAGACCCACGGTGAGAAGCACAGATACGCAGTATTTT.

CDR3 sequence reads: CASSLGGRSEQFF. CDR3 nucleotides: TGTGCCAGCAGCTTAGGTGGACGTAGTGAGCAGTTCTTC. The J gene is TRBJ2-1, the V gene TRBV7-9; D unclear. The CDR3 is made up of 13 amino acids. Trimming cost V 1 base and J 9 bases, with 10 bases left between them. Germline V lookup: CDR1 SEHNR, CDR2 FQNEAQ (reference sequence).

V and J are TRBV27 and TRBJ2-2; D gene unclear. The CDR3 is 13 residues long. Germline V gene sequence: CDR1 MNHEY, CDR2 SMNVEV (reference sequence). Trimming pared 8 bases from V and 6 bases from J, leaving 13 bases between. This chain's CDR3 is CASSSSWSGELFF. In DNA, the CDR3 is TGTGCCAGCTCCTCCAGCTGGTCCGGGGAGCTGTTTTTT.

This clone showed up just once. The V call is TRBV6-1, the J call TRBJ1-1, with D unclear. Germline V gene sequence: CDR1 MNHNS, CDR2 SASEGT. The CDR3 totals 15 residues. V shed 2 bases and J shed 0 bases, with 10 bases lying between them. The CDR3 nucleotides read TGTGCCAGCAGTGAATTTGGTCAGTTGAACACTGAAGCTTTCTTT. It encodes CASSEFGQLNTEAFF.

This chain joins TRBV29-1 and TRBJ2-7; D assignment may be TRBD1 or TRBD2 (7 bases each). There are 14 residues in the CDR3. Germline CDR1 and CDR2: SQVTM and ANQGSEA. The V end lost 3 bases, the J end lost 3 bases, and 15 bases lay between the germline ends. The CDR3, as DNA: TGCAGCGTTGAGACCGACAGGGAGGGCTACGAGCAGTACTTC. Amino acids: CSVETDREGYEQYF.

The V and J genes are TRBV28 and TRBJ2-1; 10 nucleotides line up with TRBD2. Losses at the gene ends were 6 bases for V and 9 bases for J; bases not matched to a gene: 14. The CDR3 is 16 residues long. Germline V gene data show CDR1 as MDHEN and CDR2 as SYDVKM. CDR3: CASRSLRASGSIEQFF. For the CDR3, the DNA is TGTGCCAGCAGGAGTTTGAGGGCTAGCGGGAGTATTGAGCAGTTCTTC. Variable domain in full (rest from reference TRBV28 and TRBJ2-1): DVKVTQSSRYLVKRTGEKVFLECVQDMDHENMFWYRQDPGLGLRLIYFSYDVKMKEKGDIPEGYSVSREKKERFSLILESASTNQTSMYLCASRSLRASGSIEQFFGPGTRLTVL.

V usage is TRBV18 and J usage is TRBJ2-3, with unresolved D. The germline V gene has CDR1 KGHSH and CDR2 LQKENI. The V and J ends lost 5 bases and 6 bases respectively, with 18 bases between them. This CDR3 has 15 amino acids. CDR3 coding DNA: TGTGCCAGCTCAGCAAGTAACCGACTCGGGGATACGCAGTATTTT. Amino acid sequence: CASSASNRLGDTQYF.

CDR3 sequence: CASAKRGGSYNEQFF. The CDR3 bases are TGTGCCAGCGCGAAGCGGGGAGGGTCCTACAATGAGCAGTTCTTC. The chain links TRBV27 to TRBJ2-1, with 7 bases matching TRBD2. The CDR3 runs to 15 residues. Losses at the gene ends were 8 bases for V and 1 base for J; bases not matched to a gene: 8. Per germline, CDR1 MNHEY and CDR2 SMNVEV (reference sequence).

CDR3 region: CASSYADGATDTQYF. CDR3 DNA sequence: TGCGCCAGCAGTTATGCGGACGGAGCCACAGATACGCAGTATTTT. The chain has TRBV4-1 and TRBJ2-3, with D hard to call. CDR3 length: 15 amino acids. Per germline, CDR1 MGHRA and CDR2 YSYEKL. The V end was cut by 6 bases, the J end by 2 bases, with 15 bases between.

V is TRBV7-9 and J is TRBJ2-7; possibly TRBD1 for D (6 bases). The CDR3 has 12 residues. Between the trimmed V and J ends, which lost 5 bases and 10 bases, there was a span of 15 bases. CDR1 SEHNR and CDR2 FQNEAQ come from the germline V gene (reference sequence). This CDR3 reads CASSPPGAHQYF. CDR3 coding DNA: TGTGCCAGCAGCCCCCCAGGGGCGCATCAGTACTTC.

The chain combines TRBV2 with TRBJ1-2, with 9 bases matching TRBD1. This CDR3 is 15 amino acids long. CDR1 and CDR2 (germline): SNHLY, FYNNEI. Unmatched junction bases numbered 12, after V lost 8 bases and J lost 5 bases. In DNA, the CDR3 is TGTGCCAGCGGGACAGGGCTAGAGCTAGCGTATGGCTACACCTTC. Translated: CASGTGLELAYGYTF.

The chain has TRBV5-1 and TRBJ2-4, with 9 nucleotides matching TRBD1. Germline-derived CDR1 and CDR2 are SGHRS and YFSETQ. V lost 3 bases, J lost 2 bases, and 6 bases stayed unmatched. The CDR3 runs 16 residues. CDR3 sequence (DNA): TGCGCCAGCAGCTGGGGACAGGGCAACTCCAAAAACATTCAGTACTTC. As protein: CASSWGQGNSKNIQYF.